Below are 9 T cell receptor beta chains sequenced from a single sample in a study of shared clonotypes between healthy human individuals. Data came from immunoSEQ multiplex PCR; TCRdb stores just in-frame clones and leaves some out. The sample shows more than 2,000,000 clones, around nine tenths of them seen only once. Sequencing used naive CD4+ T cells sorted from blood. Indicated subset: CD45RA+ positively selected. The receptors originated from a man aged 18 to 29 in good health.

The V gene is TRBV29-1, the J gene TRBJ2-7; unclear D gene. The CDR3 extends over 12 amino acids. V gave up 4 bases and J gave up 2 bases, with 9 bases separating them. Germline CDR1 and CDR2: SQVTM and ANQGSEA. The CDR3 reads CSVAKDPYEQYF. The CDR3 DNA reads TGCAGCGTTGCAAAGGACCCCTACGAGCAGTACTTC.

The genes are TRBV18 and TRBJ2-7; D unclear. Germline CDR1 reads KGHSH; CDR2 reads LQKENI. V was pared by 2 bases and J by 0 bases, with 11 bases between. This CDR3 is built from 15 residues. The CDR3 bases are TGTGCCAGCTCACCAATTGACGAAAGCTCCTACGAGCAGTACTTC. Its translation is CASSPIDESSYEQYF.

This clone was detected only once. The gene calls are TRBV5-1 and TRBJ1-2, with 9 bases lining up with TRBD1. The V gene's germline CDR1 is SGHRS and CDR2 YFSETQ. This CDR3 is 16 amino acids long. V lost 0 bases and J lost 4; bases outside the gene matches: 7. The CDR3 reads CASSLGTGQGGYGYTF. In nucleotides, the CDR3 is TGCGCCAGCAGCTTGGGGACGGGACAGGGAGGCTATGGCTACACCTTC.

The chain couples TRBV4-3 to TRBJ2-2; TRBD2 matches at 9 bases. Unmatched junction bases numbered 7, after V lost 5 bases and J lost 6 bases. Germline V CDR1 and CDR2: LGHNA, YSLEER. This CDR3 is 15 amino acids long. Written as DNA, the CDR3 is TGCGCCAGCAGCTCGGGTAGCGGGAGTTCCGGGGAGCTGTTTTTT. Its translation is CASSSGSGSSGELFF.

This clone was seen only once. The J gene is TRBJ2-2, the V gene TRBV30; D remains unclear. V lost 5 bases to trimming and J lost 0 bases, with 10 bases between them. CDR1 and CDR2 (germline): GTSNPN, SVGIG (reference sequence). The CDR3 covers 14 residues. The DNA of the CDR3 is TGTGCCTGGCGACAAAATCCGAACACCGGGGAGCTGTTTTTT. Residues: CAWRQNPNTGELFF. Drawing the rest from reference TRBV30 and TRBJ2-2, the complete variable domain is SQTIHQWPATLVQPVGSPLSLECTVEGTSNPNLYWYRQAAGRGLQLLFYSVGIGQISSEVPQNLSASRPQDRQFILSSKKLLLSDSGFYLCAWRQNPNTGELFFGEGSRLTVL.

The rearrangement links TRBV2 to TRBJ1-1; a possible D gene is TRBD1 (5 bases). This CDR3 has 16 residues. The V and J ends lost 8 bases and 0 bases respectively, with 19 bases between them. Germline CDR1 reads SNHLY; CDR2 reads FYNNEI. CDR3 in amino acids: CASRGRRSNMNTEAFF. The DNA for the CDR3 is TGTGCCAGCCGGGGGAGGAGGTCCAACATGAACACTGAAGCTTTCTTT.

V usage is TRBV9 and J usage is TRBJ2-2; 9 bases fit TRBD2. The germline V gene encodes CDR1 SGDLS and CDR2 YYNGEE. The CDR3 spans 17 residues. The J segment lost 4 bases and the V segment lost 5 bases, leaving 12 bases of the junction unmatched. This CDR3 reads CASRGTGTSSSTGELFF. The CDR3 DNA is TGTGCCAGCAGGGGTACCGGGACTAGCAGTTCCACCGGGGAGCTGTTTTTT.

V and J are TRBV5-4 and TRBJ1-6, with D tentatively TRBD1 (5 bases). Germline V gives CDR1 SGHNT, CDR2 YYREEE (reference sequence). V was cut by 2 bases and J by 7 bases, with 10 bases left in between. The CDR3 runs to 14 residues. The CDR3, as DNA: TGTGCCAGCAGCTTAGAGGGGAAGAATTCACCCCTCCACTTT. It encodes CASSLEGKNSPLHF.

V and J are TRBV7-9 and TRBJ1-4; a weak D match, TRBD1 (6 bases). The CDR3 loop spans 13 amino acids. From germline, CDR1 is SEHNR and CDR2 FQNEAQ (reference sequence). V shed 10 bases and J shed 4 bases, with 13 bases lying between them. The CDR3, as DNA: TGTGCCACAACAGGGCGGGTTAATGAAAAACTGTTTTTT. Its protein product is CATTGRVNEKLFF.